Presented here are 6 T cell receptor beta chains from one specimen sequenced in a study of blood T cell repertoires in COVID-19. Assay: immunoSEQ multiplex PCR; the TCRdb copy retains only in-frame clones and omits some. Altogether some 97,000 clones are present, 91% being singletons, with the ten largest covering 2.1%. The sequencing sample was made of peripheral blood. The origin of the receptors is a man aged 50-59 years with active COVID-19.

The chain uses TRBV18 and TRBJ2-7, with TRBD1 as a possible D gene (5 bases). CDR3 length: 15 amino acids. Germline CDR1 reads KGHSH; CDR2 reads LQKENI. V dropped 3 bases and J dropped 5 bases, with 17 bases sitting between them. CDR3 sequence (DNA): TGTGCCAGCTCACCGCCCGGCAGGGAACCCAACGAGCAGTACTTC. It yields the protein CASSPPGREPNEQYF. Complete variable domain (other parts from reference TRBV18 and TRBJ2-7): NAGVMQNPRHLVRRRGQEARLRCSPMKGHSHVYWYRQLPEEGLKFMVYLQKENIIDESGMPKERFSAEFPKEGPSILRIQQVVRGDSAAYFCASSPPGREPNEQYFGPGTRLTVT.

The chain links TRBV5-1 to TRBJ2-1; 14 nucleotides align to TRBD2. V lost 4 bases to trimming and J lost 2 bases; unmatched junction nucleotides: 8. CDR3 length: 18 amino acids. Germline V CDR1 and CDR2: SGHRS, YFSETQ. This CDR3 is CASSKGTSGSGTYNEQFF. The CDR3 coding sequence is TGCGCCAGCAGCAAAGGGACTAGCGGGAGTGGCACCTACAATGAGCAGTTCTTC.

The V and J genes are TRBV19 and TRBJ1-6, with 7 positions matching TRBD1. Germline lookup yields CDR1 LNHDA and CDR2 SQIVND (reference sequence). V shed 4 bases and J 9 bases; nucleotides not matched to a gene: 9. The CDR3 has 15 residues. The CDR3 sequence is CASSTRQGESSPLHF. CDR3 DNA sequence: TGTGCCAGTAGTACCCGACAGGGAGAGAGTTCACCCCTCCACTTT.

The chain is built from TRBV5-4 and TRBJ2-3, with a possible D match to TRBD1 (5 bases). The germline V and J ends were trimmed by 1 base and 0 bases, with 9 bases remaining between them. Germline V gene sequence: CDR1 SGHNT, CDR2 YYREEE (reference sequence). The CDR3 has 15 amino acids. CDR3 region: CASSLPPGSTDTQYF. The CDR3 bases are TGTGCCAGCAGCTTGCCGCCAGGGAGCACAGATACGCAGTATTTT. Full variable domain (outside the CDR3, taken from reference TRBV5-4 and TRBJ2-3): ETGVTQSPTHLIKTRGQQVTLRCSSQSGHNTVSWYQQALGQGPQFIFQYYREEENGRGNFPPRFSGLQFPNYSSELNVNALELDDSALYLCASSLPPGSTDTQYFGPGTRLTVL.

The J gene is TRBJ1-1, the V gene TRBV7-9, with D unresolved. The CDR3 has 13 amino acids. Trimming left V 4 bases short and J 5 bases short, with 11 bases between. Germline lookup yields CDR1 SEHNR and CDR2 FQNEAQ (reference sequence). The CDR3 region is CASSSGGRTEAFF. The DNA of the CDR3 is TGTGCCAGCAGCTCGGGAGGACGGACTGAAGCTTTCTTT.

The rearrangement joins TRBV11-2 to TRBJ2-2; perhaps TRBD1 as D (6 bases). The CDR3 consists of 15 residues. Looked up from germline, CDR1 is SGHAT and CDR2 is FQNNGV. V was clipped by 4 bases and J by 1 base, with 10 bases between them. Here the CDR3 reads CASSSLQGNTGELFF. The DNA for the CDR3 is TGTGCCAGCAGCTCGCTACAGGGGAACACCGGGGAGCTGTTTTTT. Full variable domain (remainder filled in from reference TRBV11-2 and TRBJ2-2): EAGVAQSPRYKIIEKRQSVAFWCNPISGHATLYWYQQILGQGPKLLIQFQNNGVVDDSQLPKDRFSAERLKGVDSTLKIQPAKLEDSAVYLCASSSLQGNTGELFFGEGSRLTVL.